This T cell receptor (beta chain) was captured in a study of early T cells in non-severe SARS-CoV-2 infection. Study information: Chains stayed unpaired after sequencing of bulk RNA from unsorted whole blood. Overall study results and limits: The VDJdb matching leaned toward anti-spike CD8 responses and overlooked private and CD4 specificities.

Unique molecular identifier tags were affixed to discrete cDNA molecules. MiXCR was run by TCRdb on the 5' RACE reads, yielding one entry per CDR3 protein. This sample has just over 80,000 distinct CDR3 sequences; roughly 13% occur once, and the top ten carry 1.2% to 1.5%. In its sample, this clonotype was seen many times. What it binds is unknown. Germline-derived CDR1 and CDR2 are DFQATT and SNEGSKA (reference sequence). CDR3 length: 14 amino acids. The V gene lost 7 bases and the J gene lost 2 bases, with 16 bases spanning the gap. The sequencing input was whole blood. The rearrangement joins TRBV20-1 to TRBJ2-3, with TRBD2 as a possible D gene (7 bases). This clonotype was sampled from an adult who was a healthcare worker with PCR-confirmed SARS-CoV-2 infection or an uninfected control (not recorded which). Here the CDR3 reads CSVYRGADTDTQYF. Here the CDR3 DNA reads TGCAGTGTATACCGGGGGGCTGACACAGATACGCAGTATTTT.